Shown below are 17 T cell receptor beta chains from a single sample sequenced in a study of blood T cell repertoires in COVID-19. The protocol was immunoSEQ multiplex PCR, while the TCRdb copy is restricted to in-frame clones and leaves out a portion. In the table there are approximately 99,000 clones, 60% to 85% of which are singletons. The sequencing sample was made of peripheral blood. The receptors stem from a woman older than 75 with active or convalescent COVID-19.

The J gene is TRBJ1-1, the V gene TRBV9; D may be TRBD1 (5 bases). V was clipped by 2 bases and J by 3 bases, with 17 bases between them. In germline, CDR1 is SGDLS, CDR2 YYNGEE. This CDR3 is built from 16 residues. The CDR3 DNA reads TGTGCCAGCAGCGTCACCACAGGTCTCGGTGACACTGAAGCTTTCTTT. Its translation: CASSVTTGLGDTEAFF. Based on the CDR3 plus reference TRBV9 and TRBJ1-1, the full variable domain is DSGVTQTPKHLITATGQRVTLRCSPRSGDLSVYWYQQSLDQGLQFLIQYYNGEERAKGNILERFSAQQFPDLHSELNLSSLELGDSALYFCASSVTTGLGDTEAFFGQGTRLTVV.

The rearrangement links TRBV28 to TRBJ1-2, with D perhaps matching TRBD1 (6 bases). Germline V gene data show CDR1 as MDHEN and CDR2 as SYDVKM. Deletions cut 5 bases from V and 2 bases from J, with 18 bases between. This CDR3 has 16 amino acids. CDR3 in amino acids: CASSPEQFRGNYGYTF. The CDR3 nucleotides are TGTGCCAGCAGTCCCGAGCAATTCAGGGGAAACTATGGCTACACCTTC.

The J gene is TRBJ1-2, the V gene TRBV7-9, with 10 bases matching TRBD1. The CDR3 loop spans 13 amino acids. The germline CDR1 and CDR2 sequences are SEHNR and FQNEAQ (reference sequence). V was pared by 5 bases and J by 13 bases, with 10 bases of the junction left unmatched. This CDR3 reads CASSPHGTGALTF. For the CDR3, the DNA is TGTGCCAGCAGCCCGCACGGGACAGGGGCCCTCACCTTC.

V gene TRBV19 combines with J gene TRBJ2-2, with D maybe TRBD2 (6 bases). CDR1 and CDR2 from the germline V gene are LNHDA and SQIVND (reference sequence). This CDR3 comprises 17 residues. The V gene lost 1 base and the J gene lost 1 base, with 13 bases spanning the gap. CDR3 nucleotide sequence: TGTGCCAGTAGTATAGGTCCGGGTAGCGGGAACACCGGGGAGCTGTTTTTT. It yields the protein CASSIGPGSGNTGELFF.

The genes are TRBV30 and TRBJ2-3, with D maybe TRBD1 (6 bases). This CDR3 comprises 16 residues. V lost 2 bases and J lost 1, with 16 bases in between. The germline gives CDR1 GTSNPN, CDR2 SVGIG (reference sequence). CDR3 sequence reads: CAWSISKPGGTDTQYF. The DNA of the CDR3 is TGTGCCTGGAGTATCTCGAAACCAGGGGGCACAGATACGCAGTATTTT. Full variable domain (remainder filled in from reference TRBV30 and TRBJ2-3): SQTIHQWPATLVQPVGSPLSLECTVEGTSNPNLYWYRQAAGRGLQLLFYSVGIGQISSEVPQNLSASRPQDRQFILSSKKLLLSDSGFYLCAWSISKPGGTDTQYFGPGTRLTVL.

This clone has just one count. This chain links TRBV11-3 with TRBJ2-1, with TRBD2 matching over 9 bases. The CDR3 has 17 residues. J was trimmed by 5 bases and V by 1 base; bases with no gene match: 9. Germline V CDR1 and CDR2: SGHNT, YENEEA. CDR3 protein: CASSLGRPSGRNNEQFF. The CDR3 coding sequence is TGTGCCAGCAGCTTAGGTCGTCCCAGCGGGAGGAACAATGAGCAGTTCTTC.

The rearrangement joins TRBV13 to TRBJ2-3; the match to TRBD2 covers 12 bases. Trimming took 2 bases from V and 5 from J; bases not matched to a gene: 2. CDR1 is PRHDT and CDR2 is FYEKMQ in the germline V gene (reference sequence). The CDR3 runs 15 residues. The DNA of the CDR3 is TGTGCCAGCAGCTTATCTAGCGGGAGGGGAGATACGCAGTATTTT. Protein sequence: CASSLSSGRGDTQYF.

This clone turned up a few times. The chain joins TRBV5-4 to TRBJ2-7; D remains ambiguous. Deletions cut 0 bases from V and 0 bases from J, with 13 bases between. CDR1 and CDR2 (germline): SGHNT, YYREEE (reference sequence). CDR3 length equals 16 residues. Here the CDR3 reads CASSLGRVQSSYEQYF. The CDR3 DNA sequence: TGTGCCAGCAGCTTGGGACGGGTGCAGAGCTCCTACGAGCAGTACTTC.

The chain employs TRBV6-5 and TRBJ1-1; 7 bases agree with TRBD1. Trimming at V came to 6 bases and at J to 1 base, leaving 5 bases not matched to a gene. CDR3 size: 14 residues. CDR1 and CDR2 from the germline V gene are MNHEY and SVGAGI. The CDR3 DNA reads TGTGCCAGCAGCATAGGGGGCGCGAACACTGAAGCTTTCTTT. Encoded protein: CASSIGGANTEAFF.

This clone was observed at least ten times. The chain couples TRBV29-1 to TRBJ2-5; 7 bases are shared with TRBD1. V lost 2 bases to trimming and J lost 1 base; unmatched junction nucleotides: 7. Germline CDR1 reads SQVTM; CDR2 reads ANQGSEA. The CDR3 is made up of 15 amino acids. CDR3 amino acids: CSVEWTTGRQETQYF. Written as DNA, the CDR3 is TGCAGCGTTGAATGGACGACAGGGCGCCAAGAGACCCAGTACTTC.

The J gene is TRBJ2-1, the V gene TRBV27; a weak D match, TRBD1 (5 bases). The length of the CDR3 is 15 residues. CDR1 and CDR2 (germline): MNHEY, SMNVEV (reference sequence). V lost 8 bases and J 0 bases, leaving 14 bases between the germline ends. The CDR3 DNA follows: TGTGCCAGCTCCCTTAAAGGGGTCTCCTACAATGAGCAGTTCTTC. It specifies CASSLKGVSYNEQFF.

Notes on this clone: One end of the junction is discordant with germline, which a read error may explain. V usage is TRBV5-1 and J usage is TRBJ2-7; 7 nucleotides align to TRBD1. CDR3 length: 15 residues. Germline V gene sequence: CDR1 SGHRS, CDR2 YFSETQ. CDR3 coding DNA: TGTGCCAGCAGCTTTTTGACAGGGACCTCCTACGAGCAGTACTTC. It is translated as CASSFLTGTSYEQYF.

This chain links TRBV11-2 with TRBJ2-3; a weak D match, TRBD2 (6 bases). The germline V gene has CDR1 SGHAT and CDR2 FQNNGV. Trimming removed 1 base from V and 4 bases from J, with 12 bases in between. The CDR3 sequence is 15 residues long. The CDR3 sequence is CASSLGTAGPDTQYF. The CDR3 DNA reads as TGTGCCAGCAGCTTAGGGACGGCGGGGCCAGATACGCAGTATTTT.

This clone showed up just a few times. The gene calls are TRBV24-1 and TRBJ1-2; D remains ambiguous. The CDR3 sequence is 11 residues long. The V gene lost 5 bases and the J gene lost 8 bases, with 8 bases spanning the gap. Looked up from germline, CDR1 is KGHDR and CDR2 is SFDVKD. The CDR3 loop reads CATSGSRGYTF. In DNA form, the CDR3 reads TGTGCCACCAGTGGGTCGAGAGGCTACACCTTC.

The chain combines TRBV2 with TRBJ1-2; no definite D call. The V gene's germline CDR1 is SNHLY and CDR2 FYNNEI. Trimming took off 2 bases at V and 4 bases at J, with 2 bases between the two ends. The CDR3 is 11 residues long. The CDR3 bases are TGTGCCAGCAGTGAACGCTATGGCTACACCTTC. Its translation is CASSERYGYTF. The full variable domain, rest sourced from reference TRBV2 and TRBJ1-2, is EPEVTQTPSHQVTQMGQEVILRCVPISNHLYFYWYRQILGQKVEFLVSFYNNEISEKSEIFDDQFSVERPDGSNFTLKIRSTKLEDSAMYFCASSERYGYTFGSGTRLTVV.

CDR3 nucleotide sequence: TGTGCCAGCAGCTCCGCGGGGGGGGGACAGGTAGGCCAGCCCCAGCATTTT. This sequence encodes CASSSAGGGQVGQPQHF. The chain couples TRBV5-6 to TRBJ1-5, with 8 bases that match TRBD1. The CDR3 extends over 17 amino acids. Germline V gene sequence: CDR1 SGHDT, CDR2 YYEEEE. The trim removed 3 bases at V and 7 bases at J, leaving 15 bases unmatched.

The chain has TRBV30 and TRBJ1-1, with TRBD1 as a possible D gene (5 bases). The ends were cut back, 0 bases at V and 5 bases at J, with 13 bases in the middle. This CDR3 has 14 residues. Germline lookup yields CDR1 GTSNPN and CDR2 SVGIG (reference sequence). CDR3 amino acids: CAWSVWVRETEAFF. In nucleotides, the CDR3 is TGTGCCTGGAGTGTATGGGTCAGGGAAACTGAAGCTTTCTTT.